The 28 T cell receptor beta chains in this list originate from one sample, sequenced in a study of early stage breast cancer tumors. This table comes from immunoSEQ multiplex PCR, and its TCRdb copy is limited to in-frame clones, with some not included. Of over 25,000 clones in the sample, around 53% are singletons; the top ten hold 8.5%. The material sequenced was breast tumor tissue. These receptors were collected from a person aged 45 to 59 with breast cancer.

V gene TRBV27 combines with J gene TRBJ2-1; 14 bases agree with TRBD2. V lost 3 bases and J lost 7; bases outside the gene matches: 5. Germline lookup yields CDR1 MNHEY and CDR2 SMNVEV (reference sequence). The CDR3 runs to 16 residues. CDR3 region: CASSFGLAGGKNEQFF. The CDR3 bases are TGTGCCAGCAGTTTCGGACTAGCGGGAGGCAAAAATGAGCAGTTCTTC.

This clone was found a few times. The chain employs TRBV25-1 and TRBJ2-1; tentatively, D is TRBD1 (5 bases). CDR1 and CDR2 (germline): MGHDK, SYGVNS. V was pared by 7 bases and J by 5 bases, with 12 bases between. The CDR3 runs to 13 residues. The CDR3 DNA reads as TGTGCCAGCACCCAAAAGACAGACAATGAGCAGTTCTTC. Translating it yields CASTQKTDNEQFF.

The genes are TRBV30 and TRBJ2-3; 7 bases map to TRBD2. The CDR3 extends over 15 amino acids. Germline V CDR1 and CDR2: GTSNPN, SVGIG (reference sequence). V gave up 7 bases and J gave up 0 bases; unmatched junction bases: 10. The CDR3 DNA is TGTGCCTCGGACCTTAGCGGGCTTAGCACAGATACGCAGTATTTT. It specifies CASDLSGLSTDTQYF.

The chain joins TRBV2 to TRBJ1-3; 7 positions match TRBD1. This CDR3 is built from 17 residues. The germline V gene has CDR1 SNHLY and CDR2 FYNNEI. Trimming cost V 4 bases and J 3 bases; bases outside gene matches: 12. In DNA form, the CDR3 reads TGTGCCAGCAGTGGGGGTTTCGAGGGGGCGCGTGGAAACACCATATATTTT. This translates into CASSGGFEGARGNTIYF.

The V gene is TRBV6-4, the J gene TRBJ2-1; D is ambiguous. Germline assignment: CDR1 MRHNA and CDR2 SNTAGT. The CDR3 has 14 residues. The V and J ends lost 0 bases and 7 bases respectively, with 10 bases between them. As DNA, the CDR3 is TGTGCCAGCAGTGACTCTTTGGAGTCGAATGAGCAGTTCTTC. It codes for CASSDSLESNEQFF.

This chain links TRBV6-1 with TRBJ2-7, with D possibly TRBD2 on 6 matching bases. V lost 7 bases to trimming and J lost 0 bases, with 16 bases between them. The CDR3 has 15 residues. CDR1 is MNHNS and CDR2 is SASEGT in the germline V gene. In DNA, the CDR3 is TGTGCCAGCACCGAGGGCGGGGCCCTCTCCTACGAGCAGTACTTC. This gives the protein CASTEGGALSYEQYF.

The chain is built from TRBV5-1 and TRBJ2-2; no firm D call. The CDR3 totals 15 residues. Trimming removed 0 bases from V and 1 base from J, with 7 bases in between. Germline V lookup: CDR1 SGHRS, CDR2 YFSETQ. DNA for the CDR3: TGCGCCAGCAGCTTGGAGCCCTTGAACACCGGGGAGCTGTTTTTT. Translating gives CASSLEPLNTGELFF.

The genes are TRBV7-3 and TRBJ2-3; perhaps D is TRBD1 or TRBD2 (5 bases each). The CDR3 extends over 16 amino acids. The germline gives CDR1 SGHTA, CDR2 FQGTGA. V was clipped by 1 base and J by 5 bases, with 16 bases between them. CDR3 amino acids: CASSLNNAGTGDTQYF. As DNA, the CDR3 is TGTGCCAGCAGCTTAAATAATGCAGGGACGGGAGATACGCAGTATTTT.

Note on this clone: Relative to the germline gene, one junction end is altered; a read error may explain this. V is TRBV18 and J is TRBJ2-2; no reliable D call. Germline lookup yields CDR1 KGHSH and CDR2 LQKENI. CDR3 length: 15 residues. The CDR3 spells CASSPRQANTGELFF. The CDR3 DNA sequence: TGTGCCAGCTCCCCACGTCAGGCGAACACCGGGGAGCTGTTTTTT.

This clone has just one count. The chain carries TRBV2 and TRBJ1-2, with 10 bases lining up with TRBD1. Germline V gene lookup returns CDR1 SNHLY and CDR2 FYNNEI. V shed 6 bases and J 6 bases; nucleotides not matched to a gene: 4. This CDR3 spans 13 amino acids. The CDR3: CASRGDRGHGYTF. DNA for the CDR3: TGTGCCAGCAGGGGGGACAGGGGTCATGGCTACACCTTC.

The chain carries TRBV11-1 and TRBJ2-5; D is possibly TRBD1 (6 bases). With 5 bases removed from V and 2 bases from J, the gap between germline ends came to 12 bases. Germline V lookup: CDR1 SGHAT, CDR2 FQDESV (reference sequence). The length of the CDR3 is 14 residues. The CDR3 sequence: CASSQGYLQETQYF. CDR3 DNA: TGTGCCAGCAGCCAGGGGTATTTGCAAGAGACCCAGTACTTC.

This chain joins TRBV15 and TRBJ2-3; 8 bases match TRBD1. Germline trimming cut 5 bases from V and 0 bases from J; bases unmatched to any gene: 4. CDR1 is LNHNV and CDR2 is YYDKDF in the germline V gene (reference sequence). The CDR3 consists of 15 residues. The CDR3 sequence: CATSGNRGSTDTQYF. The CDR3 bases are TGTGCCACCAGCGGAAACAGGGGGAGCACAGATACGCAGTATTTT. The complete variable domain, with remaining parts taken from reference TRBV15 and TRBJ2-3, reads DAMVIQNPRYQVTQFGKPVTLSCSQTLNHNVMYWYQQKSSQAPKLLFHYYDKDFNNEADTPDNFQSRRPNTSFCFLDIRSPGLGDTAMYLCATSGNRGSTDTQYFGPGTRLTVL.

Regarding this clone: The same CDR3 is also encoded by other DNA sequences in this sample. The gene calls are TRBV5-1 and TRBJ2-1; 7 nucleotides agree with TRBD1. This CDR3 has 14 residues. Germline V lookup: CDR1 SGHRS, CDR2 YFSETQ. The trim removed 2 bases at V and 3 bases at J, leaving 2 bases unmatched. CDR3 nucleotide sequence: TGCGCCAGCAGCTTAACAGGGGACTACAATGAGCAGTTCTTC. Its protein is CASSLTGDYNEQFF.

The chain uses TRBV7-9 and TRBJ2-1; 9 bases are shared with TRBD2. The CDR3 sequence is 19 residues long. CDR1 and CDR2 from the germline V gene are SEHNR and FQNEAQ (reference sequence). V shed 2 bases and J 6 bases; nucleotides not matched to a gene: 17. The CDR3: CASSLSKLWSLAGSNEQFF. The CDR3 coding sequence is TGTGCCAGCAGCTTAAGTAAGTTATGGAGTCTAGCGGGGAGCAATGAGCAGTTCTTC.

The V call is TRBV5-1, the J call TRBJ1-2; 9 positions agree with TRBD1. The CDR3 has 13 residues. J lost 8 bases, V lost 4 bases, and 6 bases had no gene match. Per the germline V gene, CDR1 is SGHRS and CDR2 is YFSETQ. The CDR3 bases are TGCGCCAGCAGCCGGGACAGGGATGGGGGCTACACCTTC. Encoded protein: CASSRDRDGGYTF.

This chain links TRBV4-3 with TRBJ2-3; possibly TRBD2 for D (5 bases). Trimming stripped 0 bases from V and 3 bases from J, with 13 bases between. Germline V gives CDR1 LGHNA, CDR2 YSLEER. CDR3 length equals 16 residues. The CDR3 reads CASSQDLFGSTDTQYF. The CDR3 DNA reads TGCGCCAGCAGCCAAGATCTTTTTGGGAGTACAGATACGCAGTATTTT.

The chain combines TRBV10-3 with TRBJ1-3, with 7 bases fitting TRBD1. In germline, CDR1 is ENHRY, CDR2 SYGVKD. V gave up 6 bases and J gave up 2 bases; unmatched junction bases: 4. The CDR3 runs to 14 residues. In DNA form, the CDR3 reads TGTGCCATCAGAGACACAGGGGCTGGAAACACCATATATTTT. Its protein product is CAIRDTGAGNTIYF.

The V and J genes are TRBV7-3 and TRBJ2-7; 7 bases are shared with TRBD1. The CDR3 is 14 residues long. Germline V gives CDR1 SGHTA, CDR2 FQGTGA. Trimming cost V 2 bases and J 4 bases; bases outside gene matches: 5. CDR3 in amino acids: CASSLQTGPYEQYF. Written as DNA, the CDR3 is TGTGCCAGCAGCTTACAGACAGGGCCTTACGAGCAGTACTTC.

The genes are TRBV12-5 and TRBJ2-1; D is undetermined. Germline V lookup: CDR1 LGHNT, CDR2 FRNRAP. V gave up 7 bases and J gave up 9 bases, with 16 bases separating them. The CDR3 consists of 13 residues. The CDR3 nucleotides are TGTGCTAGTGCTCAAGGGCTAACGGGTGAGCAGTTCTTC. It yields the protein CASAQGLTGEQFF.

The gene calls are TRBV5-1 and TRBJ2-1, with 12 nucleotides matching TRBD2. CDR1 and CDR2 from the germline V gene are SGHRS and YFSETQ. The length of the CDR3 is 14 residues. Losses at the gene ends were 0 bases for V and 10 bases for J; bases not matched to a gene: 2. The CDR3 region has the DNA TGCGCCAGCAGCTTGGGACTAGCGGGAGAGGAGCAGTTCTTC. Encoded protein: CASSLGLAGEEQFF.

CDR3 protein: CASSTPDTRYGYTF. CDR3 coding DNA: TGTGCCAGCAGCACCCCGGACACTCGGTATGGCTACACCTTC. This rearrangement joins TRBV7-2 to TRBJ1-2; D perhaps matches TRBD1 (5 bases). The CDR3 runs to 14 residues. V was trimmed by 5 bases and J by 5 bases, leaving 15 bases between them. The V gene's germline CDR1 is SGHTA and CDR2 FQGNSA.

V usage is TRBV15 and J usage is TRBJ2-7; TRBD1 matches at 7 bases. V shed 2 bases and J 3 bases; nucleotides not matched to a gene: 10. Germline V gene lookup returns CDR1 LNHNV and CDR2 YYDKDF (reference sequence). This CDR3 has 16 amino acids. The CDR3 loop is CATSRRRQGGIYEQYF. The CDR3 nucleotides are TGTGCCACCAGCAGACGTCGACAGGGCGGTATCTACGAGCAGTACTTC.

The chain links TRBV7-9 to TRBJ2-3; TRBD2 agrees at 8 bases. V dropped 0 bases and J dropped 2; count of bases not matched to a gene: 7. Germline V lookup: CDR1 SEHNR, CDR2 FQNEAQ (reference sequence). The CDR3 has 17 amino acids. The CDR3 region has the DNA TGTGCCAGCAGCTTAGCTTTACTAGCGGCATTCACAGATACGCAGTATTTT. Translating it yields CASSLALLAAFTDTQYF.

The chain joins TRBV19 to TRBJ1-1; D not certain. The CDR3 is 13 residues long. V lost 9 bases to trimming and J lost 8 bases, with 19 bases between them. CDR1 and CDR2 from the germline V gene are LNHDA and SQIVND (reference sequence). CDR3 sequence reads: CASTLISHGEAFF. CDR3 coding DNA: TGTGCCAGCACTCTCATCAGCCATGGAGAAGCTTTCTTT. Filled out from reference TRBV19 and TRBJ1-1, the complete variable domain reads DGGITQSPKYLFRKEGQNVTLSCEQNLNHDAMYWYRQDPGQGLRLIYYSQIVNDFQKGDIAEGYSVSREKKESFPLTVTSAQKNPTAFYLCASTLISHGEAFFGQGTRLTVV.

V gene TRBV19 combines with J gene TRBJ2-1, with D perhaps TRBD1 (5 bases). Germline CDR1 is LNHDA and CDR2 is SQIVND (reference sequence). CDR3 length: 15 residues. The V gene lost 5 bases and the J gene lost 4 bases, with 15 bases spanning the gap. CDR3 bases: TGTGCCAGTAGTCGGCCCATAGGGGCTTACAATGAGCAGTTCTTC. Translating it yields CASSRPIGAYNEQFF.

The V call is TRBV27, the J call TRBJ2-3, with D maybe TRBD1 (6 bases). Germline CDR1 MNHEY, CDR2 SMNVEV (reference sequence). The CDR3 spans 16 residues. V lost 2 bases and J 1 base, leaving 13 bases between the germline ends. The DNA for the CDR3 is TGTGCCAGCAGTTTAGGGTTCAGGGGAGGCACAGATACGCAGTATTTT. This gives the protein CASSLGFRGGTDTQYF.

V gene TRBV2 combines with J gene TRBJ1-5; D may be TRBD1 (5 bases). The germline CDR1 and CDR2 sequences are SNHLY and FYNNEI. This CDR3 has 14 residues. Deletions cut 3 bases from V and 3 bases from J, with 9 bases between. CDR3 sequence reads: CASSDGGINQPQHF. The CDR3 region has the DNA TGTGCCAGCAGTGACGGGGGAATCAATCAGCCCCAGCATTTT.

J is TRBJ2-3 and V is TRBV19; 12 bases align to TRBD2. The germline CDR1 and CDR2 sequences are LNHDA and SQIVND (reference sequence). The CDR3 contains 15 residues. V shed 6 bases and J 0 bases; nucleotides not matched to a gene: 1. CDR3 sequence reads: CASSGTSGSTDTQYF. CDR3 nucleotides: TGTGCCAGTAGCGGGACTAGCGGGAGCACAGATACGCAGTATTTT.